This T cell receptor (beta chain) was captured by sequencing in a study of neurological immune-mediated disorders. Many counts were recorded for this clonotype. Synthesis of cDNA was performed by 5'RACE using 10-nucleotide random UMIs. Using its own MiXCR run on the 5' RACE reads, TCRdb lists one record per CDR3 protein. The sample records tens of thousands of distinct CDR3 sequences, 2% to 3% being singletons. The TCR sequence derives from a man aged 45 to 65 with multiple sclerosis. Sequencing used PBMCs.

CDR3 sequence (DNA): TGCAGTGCTAGAGTCGAAGGAACTGGGGCCAACGTCCTGACTTTC. Amino acids: CSARVEGTGANVLTF. The chain carries TRBV20-1 and TRBJ2-6; D is ambiguous. This CDR3 is built from 15 residues. Germline CDR1 and CDR2: DFQATT and SNEGSKA (reference sequence). V was trimmed by 1 base and J by 2 bases, leaving 9 bases between them.